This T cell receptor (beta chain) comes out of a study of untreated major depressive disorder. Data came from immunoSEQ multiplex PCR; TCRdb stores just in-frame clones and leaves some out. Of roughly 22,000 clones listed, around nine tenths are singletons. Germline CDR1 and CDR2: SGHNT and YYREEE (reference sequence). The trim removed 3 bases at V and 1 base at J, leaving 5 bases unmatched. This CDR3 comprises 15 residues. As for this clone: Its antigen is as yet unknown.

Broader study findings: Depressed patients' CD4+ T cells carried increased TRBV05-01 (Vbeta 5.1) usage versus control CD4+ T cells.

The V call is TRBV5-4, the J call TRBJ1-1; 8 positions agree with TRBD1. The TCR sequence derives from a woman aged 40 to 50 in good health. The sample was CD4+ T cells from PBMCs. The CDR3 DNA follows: TGTGCCAGCAGCTCCACCGGGACAGGGAACACTGAAGCTTTCTTT. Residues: CASSSTGTGNTEAFF.